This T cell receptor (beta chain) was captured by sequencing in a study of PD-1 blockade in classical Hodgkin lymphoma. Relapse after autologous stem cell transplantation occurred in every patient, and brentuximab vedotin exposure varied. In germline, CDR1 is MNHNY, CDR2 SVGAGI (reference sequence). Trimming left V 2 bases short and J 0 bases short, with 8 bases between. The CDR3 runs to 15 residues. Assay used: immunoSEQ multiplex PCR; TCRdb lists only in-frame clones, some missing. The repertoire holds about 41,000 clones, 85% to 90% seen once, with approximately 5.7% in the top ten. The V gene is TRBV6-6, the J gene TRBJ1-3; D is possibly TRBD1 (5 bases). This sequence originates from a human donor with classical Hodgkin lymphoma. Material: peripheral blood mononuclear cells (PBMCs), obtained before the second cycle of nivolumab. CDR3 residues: CASSYDSVSGNTIYF. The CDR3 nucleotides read TGTGCCAGCAGTTACGACAGCGTCTCTGGAAACACCATATATTTT.